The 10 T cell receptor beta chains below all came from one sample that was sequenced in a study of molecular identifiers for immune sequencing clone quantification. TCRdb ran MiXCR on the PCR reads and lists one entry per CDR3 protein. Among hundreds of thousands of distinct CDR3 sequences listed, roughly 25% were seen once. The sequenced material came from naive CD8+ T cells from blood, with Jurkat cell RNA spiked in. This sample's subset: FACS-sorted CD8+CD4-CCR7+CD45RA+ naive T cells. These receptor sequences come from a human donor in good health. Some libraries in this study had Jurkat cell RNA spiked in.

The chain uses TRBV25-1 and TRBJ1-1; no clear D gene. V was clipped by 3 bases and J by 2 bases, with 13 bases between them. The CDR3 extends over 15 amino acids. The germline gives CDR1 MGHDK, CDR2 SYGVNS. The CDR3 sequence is CASSDPAGRNTEAFF. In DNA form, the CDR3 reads TGTGCCAGCAGTGATCCTGCCGGGAGAAACACTGAAGCTTTCTTT.

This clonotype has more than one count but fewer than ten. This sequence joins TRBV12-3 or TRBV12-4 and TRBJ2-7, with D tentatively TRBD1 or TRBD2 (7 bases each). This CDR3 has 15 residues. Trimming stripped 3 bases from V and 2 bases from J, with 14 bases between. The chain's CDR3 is CASSFPRGGTYEQYF. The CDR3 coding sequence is TGTGCCAGCAGTTTTCCCAGGGGGGGAACCTACGAGCAGTACTTC.

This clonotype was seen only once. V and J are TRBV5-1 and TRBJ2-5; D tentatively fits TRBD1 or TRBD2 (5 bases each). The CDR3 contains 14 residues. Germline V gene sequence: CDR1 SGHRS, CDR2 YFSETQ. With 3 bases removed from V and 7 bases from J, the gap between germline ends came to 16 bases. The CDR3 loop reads CASSSGARMGTQYF. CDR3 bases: TGCGCCAGCAGCTCCGGGGCGAGGATGGGGACCCAGTACTTC. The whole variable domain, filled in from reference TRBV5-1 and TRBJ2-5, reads KAGVTQTPRYLIKTRGQQVTLSCSPISGHRSVSWYQQTPGQGLQFLFEYFSETQRNKGNFPGRFSGRQFSNSRSEMNVSTLELGDSALYLCASSSGARMGTQYFGPGTRLLVL.

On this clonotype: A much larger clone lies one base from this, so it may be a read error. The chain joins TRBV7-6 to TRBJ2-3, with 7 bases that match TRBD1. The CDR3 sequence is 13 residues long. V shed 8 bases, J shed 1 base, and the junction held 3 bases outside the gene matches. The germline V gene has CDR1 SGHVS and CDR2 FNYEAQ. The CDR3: CASGTGGTDTQYF. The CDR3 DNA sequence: TGTGCCAGCGGTACAGGGGGCACAGATACGCAGTATTTT.

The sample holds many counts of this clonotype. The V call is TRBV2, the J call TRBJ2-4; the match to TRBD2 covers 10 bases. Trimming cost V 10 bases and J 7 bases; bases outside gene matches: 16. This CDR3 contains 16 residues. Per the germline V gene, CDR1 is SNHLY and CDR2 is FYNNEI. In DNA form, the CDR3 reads TGTGCCACCTTCCTAGCGGGAGTTCGGGGTGCGAACATTCAGTACTTC. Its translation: CATFLAGVRGANIQYF.

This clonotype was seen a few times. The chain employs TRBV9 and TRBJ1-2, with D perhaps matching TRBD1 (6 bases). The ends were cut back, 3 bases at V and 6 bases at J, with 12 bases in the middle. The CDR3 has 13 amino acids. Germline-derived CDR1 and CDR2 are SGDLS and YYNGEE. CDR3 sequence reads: CASSGGQSDGYTF. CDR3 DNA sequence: TGTGCCAGCAGCGGAGGACAGAGTGATGGCTACACCTTC. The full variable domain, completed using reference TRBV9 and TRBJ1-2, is DSGVTQTPKHLITATGQRVTLRCSPRSGDLSVYWYQQSLDQGLQFLIQYYNGEERAKGNILERFSAQQFPDLHSELNLSSLELGDSALYFCASSGGQSDGYTFGSGTRLTVV.

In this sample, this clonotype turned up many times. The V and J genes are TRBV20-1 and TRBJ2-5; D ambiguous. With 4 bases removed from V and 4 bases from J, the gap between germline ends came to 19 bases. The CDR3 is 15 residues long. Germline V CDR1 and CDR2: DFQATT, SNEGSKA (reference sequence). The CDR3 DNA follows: TGCAGTGCTACATTGGATCTGGCCGTAGTAGAGACCCAGTACTTC. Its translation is CSATLDLAVVETQYF.

CDR3 bases: TGTGCCAGCAGTGCAGACGGAAGGAGCTCCTACGAGCAGTACTTC. This gives the protein CASSADGRSSYEQYF. The chain carries TRBV27 and TRBJ2-7; D remains ambiguous. This CDR3 is 15 amino acids long. Germline CDR1 is MNHEY and CDR2 is SMNVEV (reference sequence). V was pared by 5 bases and J by 0 bases, with 14 bases between.

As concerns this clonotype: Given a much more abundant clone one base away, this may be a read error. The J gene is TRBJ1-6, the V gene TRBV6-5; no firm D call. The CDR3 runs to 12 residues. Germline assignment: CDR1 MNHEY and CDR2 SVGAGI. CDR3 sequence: CASRTWDSPLRF. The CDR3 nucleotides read TGTGCCAGCAGGACGTGGGATTCACCCCTCCGCTTT.

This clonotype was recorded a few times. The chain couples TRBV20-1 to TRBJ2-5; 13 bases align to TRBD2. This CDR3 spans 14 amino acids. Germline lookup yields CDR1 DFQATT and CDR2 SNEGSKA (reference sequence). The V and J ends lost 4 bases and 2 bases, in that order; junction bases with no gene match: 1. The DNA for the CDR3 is TGCAGTGCTAAGGGACTAGCGGGACAAGAGACCCAGTACTTC. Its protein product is CSAKGLAGQETQYF.